The rows below give T cell receptor beta chains drawn from one sample of a study of blood T cell repertoires in COVID-19. Clones were sequenced by immunoSEQ multiplex PCR, and TCRdb holds only the in-frame ones, with some missing. The table includes 470,000 or so clones, approximately 85% detected once. Sequencing input: peripheral blood. All receptors come from a human donor in a cohort sampled during active COVID-19. The CDR3 runs from the conserved cysteine through the conserved F or W. D genes are given only for firm matches. A row's size may be missing; if present it is once, few, many or a size class.

j_call v_call clone_size d_call cdr3_nt cdr3_aa
TRBJ2-3 TRBV5-1 NA TRBD2 TGCGCCAGCAGCTTACGACTAGCGGGAGGTCGGGGCACAGATACGCAGTATTTT CASSLRLAGGRGTDTQYF
TRBJ1-4 TRBV18 NA NA TGTGCCAGCTCACTGCCCCGGACAGATGCAACTAATGTGAAAAAACTGTTTTTT CASSLPRTDATNVKKLFF
TRBJ2-7 TRBV15 NA NA TGTGCCACCAGCAGAGAAGGACAGCTACCCTACGAGCAGTACTTC CATSREGQLPYEQYF
TRBJ1-5 TRBV27 NA TRBD1 TGTGCCAGCAGTAAACCGGGACAGGAGGGGGCTTATAGCAATCAGCCCCAGCATTTT CASSKPGQEGAYSNQPQHF
TRBJ1-1 TRBV28 NA NA TGTGCCAGCAGTAATTTGGGACTGGCCGCTTTCTTT CASSNLGLAAFF
TRBJ2-2 TRBV7-2 NA TRBD1 TGTGCCAGCAGCCCGGGGACAGTCACCGGGGAGCTGTTTTTT CASSPGTVTGELFF
TRBJ2-1 TRBV19 NA NA TGTGCCAGTAGTATTGCCGGGACAAGGACCGATGAGCAGTTCTTC CASSIAGTRTDEQFF
TRBJ2-1 TRBV25-1 NA TRBD2 TGTGCCAGCAGTGAATGGAAGTTAGCGGGTAGCTCCTACAATGAGCAGTTCTTC CASSEWKLAGSSYNEQFF
TRBJ1-1 TRBV7-3 NA TRBD1 TGTGCCAGCAGCTTAAACCGACAGGGCCGTGCTTTCTTT CASSLNRQGRAFF
TRBJ2-2 TRBV9 NA TRBD1 TGTGCCAGCAGCGACAATGAGGGACAGGTTGTCTACGGGGAGCTGTTTTTT CASSDNEGQVVYGELFF
TRBJ2-3 TRBV25-1 NA NA TGTGCCAGCAGTGATGCGGGAAGAACAGATACGCAGTATTTT CASSDAGRTDTQYF
TRBJ2-7 TRBV7-2 NA NA TGTGCCAGCACCTTGGGGAGCCTAGAGCAGTACTTC CASTLGSLEQYF
TRBJ1-5 TRBV19 NA NA TGTGCCAGTAGTCCCCATCGCGGGGGACTTGGCCGCAATCAGCCCCAGCATTTT CASSPHRGGLGRNQPQHF
TRBJ2-5 TRBV30 NA TRBD2 TGTGCCTGGACCCTGGCGGGAGGGCCGGGGGAGACCCAGTACTTC CAWTLAGGPGETQYF
TRBJ2-5 TRBV3-1/TRBV3-2 NA NA TGTGCCAGCAGCCAGGGACAGGGGGTTAGCGGGAGGGCCACAGGGGAGACCCAGTACTTC CASSQGQGVSGRATGETQYF
TRBJ2-7 TRBV5-5 NA TRBD1 TGTGCCAGCAGCTTGGTAGTCAGGGGGCCCTACGAGCAGTACTTC CASSLVVRGPYEQYF
TRBJ1-1 TRBV18 few TRBD1 TGTGCCAGCTCGCTGGACAGGCCTAACACTGAAGCTTTCTTT CASSLDRPNTEAFF
TRBJ2-7 TRBV27 NA TRBD2 TGTGCCAGCAGGTTGCTAGCGGGAGACGAGCAGTACTTC CASRLLAGDEQYF
TRBJ2-1 TRBV7-2 NA TRBD2 TGTGCCAGCAGTCGGACTAGCGACTACAATGAGCAGTTCTTC CASSRTSDYNEQFF
TRBJ1-2 TRBV19 NA TRBD1 TGTGCCAGTAGTATAGGAGGGACAGGGGACTATGGCTACACCTTC CASSIGGTGDYGYTF
TRBJ2-5 TRBV7-8 NA TRBD1 TGTGCCAGCAGCTTGTCGGACAGGGGGGAGACCCAGTACTTC CASSLSDRGETQYF
TRBJ1-1 TRBV24-1 NA NA TGTGCCACCAGTGACTCACTTGGCACTGAAGCTTTCTTT CATSDSLGTEAFF
TRBJ2-1 TRBV4-1 NA NA TGCGCCAGCAGCCAAGATGATACTCGGGATGAGCAGTTCTTC CASSQDDTRDEQFF
TRBJ1-1 TRBV7-8 NA NA TGTGCCAGCAGCTTAGCGTCTAATCCGCAAATGAACACTGAAGCTTTCTTT CASSLASNPQMNTEAFF
TRBJ2-7 TRBV12-3/TRBV12-4 NA NA TGTGCCAGCAGCTCTTTTTGGAGTTACGAGCAGTACTTC CASSSFWSYEQYF
TRBJ2-3 TRBV15 NA TRBD1 TGTGCCACCAGCAAGGGACAGGGGTCCACAGATACGCAGTATTTT CATSKGQGSTDTQYF
TRBJ1-3 TRBV19 NA TRBD1 TGTGCCAGTAGTCCAGGGACAGGGGCTTCTGGAAACACCATATATTTT CASSPGTGASGNTIYF
TRBJ2-5 TRBV19 NA TRBD1 TGTGCCAGTAGCCCAGGACAGGGGGGTCAAGAGACCCAGTACTTC CASSPGQGGQETQYF
TRBJ2-5 TRBV6-5 NA NA TGTGCCAGCAGTTTAGAGGAACGAGCAGAGACCCAGTACTTC CASSLEERAETQYF
TRBJ2-3 TRBV9 NA TRBD2 TGTGCCAGCAGCGTCGGACTAGCGGGCCGCACAGATACGCAGTATTTT CASSVGLAGRTDTQYF
TRBJ2-3 TRBV5-4 once TRBD2 TGTGCCAGCAGCTCCCAACTAGCGGGAACAGATACGCAGTATTTT CASSSQLAGTDTQYF
TRBJ1-6 TRBV5-1 NA NA TGCGCCAGCAGCTGGAGAGAAGGGGTTAATTCACCCCTCCACTTT CASSWREGVNSPLHF
TRBJ2-1 TRBV4-2 NA TRBD1 TGTGCCAGCAGCCAATCCGGACAGGGCCAGTACAATGAGCAGTTCTTC CASSQSGQGQYNEQFF
TRBJ1-2 TRBV2 NA NA TGTGCCACGAAAGGGGGGGGCCCTCATGGCTACACCTTC CATKGGGPHGYTF
TRBJ1-1 TRBV2 NA NA TGTGCCAGCAAGGAGCGCTCAGGGGTGAACACTGAAGCTTTCTTT CASKERSGVNTEAFF
TRBJ2-3 TRBV10-3 NA TRBD2 TGTGCCACCAATTCCGGGACTACCACAGATACGCAGTATTTT CATNSGTTTDTQYF
TRBJ2-7 TRBV28 NA TRBD2 TGTGCCAGCAGTCCCCGCGGGGGGCCACCAAATTACGAGCAGTACTTC CASSPRGGPPNYEQYF
TRBJ1-2 TRBV3-1/TRBV3-2 NA TRBD1 TGTGCCAGCAGTTTTCGGACAGGTTTCGATGGCTACACCTTC CASSFRTGFDGYTF
TRBJ1-1 TRBV2 NA NA TGTGCCAGCAGTCCGGCCCGAGGGGCTTTCTTT CASSPARGAFF
TRBJ2-7 TRBV6-5 NA TRBD2 TGTGCCAGCAGACCAAGCGGGAGCCCCTACGAGCAGTACTTC CASRPSGSPYEQYF
TRBJ1-3 TRBV5-6 NA NA TGTGCCAGCAGCCCAACATACAACTCTGGAAACACCATATATTTT CASSPTYNSGNTIYF
TRBJ2-3 TRBV10-3 NA TRBD1 TGTGCCATCAGTGGTGACAGGGGACTTACAGATACGCAGTATTTT CAISGDRGLTDTQYF
TRBJ1-4 TRBV28 NA TRBD1 TGTGCCAGCAGTCCCCTCTTAACCTATACAGGGGGCGGACCGAATGAAAAACTGTTTTTT CASSPLLTYTGGGPNEKLFF
TRBJ1-4 TRBV19 NA NA TGTGCCACCCGACAGGTTAATGAAAAACTGTTTTTT CATRQVNEKLFF
TRBJ1-5 TRBV5-6 NA NA TGTGCCGGCAGCAGGGGACAGCCCCAGCATTTT CAGSRGQPQHF
TRBJ1-1 TRBV6-5 NA NA TGTGCCAGCAGTTACGAGACAGGCCCGAACACTGAAGCTTTCTTT CASSYETGPNTEAFF
TRBJ2-2 TRBV21-1 NA NA TGTGCCAGCAGCAAAGGGGCTACCGGGAACACCGGGGAGCTGTTTTTT CASSKGATGNTGELFF
TRBJ2-3 TRBV9 NA TRBD2 TGTGCCAGCAGCGTAGGATTAGCGGGAGGTGTTTACACAGATACGCAGTATTTT CASSVGLAGGVYTDTQYF
TRBJ2-7 TRBV19 NA TRBD2 TGTGCCAGCCGACCTGGACTAGCGGGTTCGAATTTCGCCGAGCAGTACTTC CASRPGLAGSNFAEQYF